These 26 T cell receptor beta chains originate from one sample sequenced in a study of siplizumab effects on memory and regulatory T cells. Produced via immunoSEQ multiplex PCR; TCRdb's table is partial and in-frame only. The sample records approximately 120,000 clones, roughly 94% being singletons. Sequenced input: Tregs sorted from blood. The origin of the receptors is a human donor in good health.

CDR3 sequence: CASGQPPGNQPQHF. The CDR3 coding sequence is TGTGCCAGCGGACAGCCCCCGGGCAATCAGCCCCAGCATTTT. The chain is built from TRBV6-6 and TRBJ1-5, with D perhaps matching TRBD1 (6 bases). CDR3 size: 14 residues. The V end lost 8 bases, the J end lost 2 bases, and 13 bases lay between the germline ends. Per germline, CDR1 MNHNY and CDR2 SVGAGI (reference sequence).

J is TRBJ2-3 and V is TRBV7-9; 9 bases map to TRBD1. The length of the CDR3 is 12 residues. V lost 5 bases to trimming and J lost 9 bases; unmatched junction nucleotides: 3. CDR1 is SEHNR and CDR2 is FQNEAQ in the germline V gene (reference sequence). CDR3 bases: TGTGCCAGCAGCGTTGACAGGGGGACGCAGTATTTT. It translates to CASSVDRGTQYF.

The chain has TRBV5-1 and TRBJ1-1; D is unclear. Between the trimmed V and J ends, which lost 4 bases and 6 bases, there was a span of 16 bases. CDR1 and CDR2 (germline): SGHRS, YFSETQ. The CDR3 has 14 amino acids. CDR3 amino acids: CASSPGSIRAEAFF. CDR3 nucleotide sequence: TGCGCCAGCAGCCCCGGGTCTATACGGGCTGAAGCTTTCTTT.

The gene calls are TRBV5-1 and TRBJ2-1; TRBD2 matches 7 bases. The CDR3 contains 13 residues. CDR1 SGHRS and CDR2 YFSETQ come from the germline V gene. V gave up 4 bases and J gave up 15 bases; unmatched junction bases: 13. CDR3 residues: CASSPGEGLRLFF. Written as DNA, the CDR3 is TGCGCCAGCAGCCCCGGGGAGGGGTTAAGGCTGTTCTTC. Using reference TRBV5-1 and TRBJ2-1 for the parts outside the CDR3, the full variable domain is KAGVTQTPRYLIKTRGQQVTLSCSPISGHRSVSWYQQTPGQGLQFLFEYFSETQRNKGNFPGRFSGRQFSNSRSEMNVSTLELGDSALYLCASSPGEGLRLFFGPGTRLTVL.

This sequence joins TRBV19 and TRBJ2-5, with D uncertain. The germline gives CDR1 LNHDA, CDR2 SQIVND (reference sequence). This CDR3 has 13 amino acids. V dropped 3 bases and J dropped 1 base, with 6 bases sitting between them. DNA for the CDR3: TGTGCCAGTAGTATTGTGGTCCAAGAGACCCAGTACTTC. Its protein is CASSIVVQETQYF.

This clone was detected only once. This sequence joins TRBV5-4 and TRBJ2-1; the match to TRBD1 covers 8 bases. The V and J ends lost 0 bases and 10 bases, in that order; junction bases with no gene match: 6. The CDR3 runs to 14 residues. CDR1 and CDR2 (germline): SGHNT, YYREEE (reference sequence). DNA for the CDR3: TGTGCCAGCAGCTTGGATCAGGGGGCGGACGAGCAGTTCTTC. Its protein product is CASSLDQGADEQFF. The entire variable domain, with the rest obtained from reference TRBV5-4 and TRBJ2-1, is as follows: ETGVTQSPTHLIKTRGQQVTLRCSSQSGHNTVSWYQQALGQGPQFIFQYYREEENGRGNFPPRFSGLQFPNYSSELNVNALELDDSALYLCASSLDQGADEQFFGPGTRLTVL.

The CDR3 protein is CASSPETGRTLYEQYF. In DNA, the CDR3 is TGTGCCAGCAGCCCCGAGACGGGACGGACTCTATACGAGCAGTACTTC. V usage is TRBV7-2 and J usage is TRBJ2-7; the D gene could be TRBD1 or TRBD2 (5 bases each). CDR1 and CDR2 (germline): SGHTA, FQGNSA. The V and J ends lost 5 bases and 4 bases respectively, with 21 bases between them. This CDR3 region has 16 residues. The whole variable domain, filled in from reference TRBV7-2 and TRBJ2-7, reads GAGVSQSPSNKVTEKGKDVELRCDPISGHTALYWYRQSLGQGLEFLIYFQGNSAPDKSGLPSDRFSAERTGGSVSTLTIQRTQQEDSAVYLCASSPETGRTLYEQYFGPGTRLTVT.

In the case of this clone: This sample also contains other DNA sequences that code for the same CDR3. The rearrangement joins TRBV5-1 to TRBJ2-3; unclear D gene. Trimming took 4 bases from V and 0 from J, leaving 6 bases between them. Germline loops: CDR1 SGHRS, CDR2 YFSETQ. CDR3 length: 13 residues. The CDR3: CASSPGSTDTQYF. DNA of the CDR3: TGCGCCAGCAGCCCTGGTAGCACAGATACGCAGTATTTT. Variable domain in full (rest from reference TRBV5-1 and TRBJ2-3): KAGVTQTPRYLIKTRGQQVTLSCSPISGHRSVSWYQQTPGQGLQFLFEYFSETQRNKGNFPGRFSGRQFSNSRSEMNVSTLELGDSALYLCASSPGSTDTQYFGPGTRLTVL.

J is TRBJ1-1 and V is TRBV18; D unresolved. The CDR3 extends over 13 amino acids. Germline lookup yields CDR1 KGHSH and CDR2 LQKENI. V was pared by 2 bases and J by 8 bases, with 12 bases between. DNA of the CDR3: TGTGCCAGCTCACCAACAGAAAAATCCGAAGCTTTCTTT. It encodes CASSPTEKSEAFF. The whole variable domain, remainder taken from reference TRBV18 and TRBJ1-1, is NAGVMQNPRHLVRRRGQEARLRCSPMKGHSHVYWYRQLPEEGLKFMVYLQKENIIDESGMPKERFSAEFPKEGPSILRIQQVVRGDSAAYFCASSPTEKSEAFFGQGTRLTVV.

The CDR3 DNA sequence: TGTGCCAGCAGGCAGGGGGGGAGCGGCTATGGCTACACCTTC. The encoded protein is CASRQGGSGYGYTF. The J gene is TRBJ1-2, the V gene TRBV7-9, with 7 bases lining up with TRBD1. CDR1 and CDR2 from the germline V gene are SEHNR and FQNEAQ (reference sequence). This CDR3 contains 14 residues. Germline trimming cut 6 bases from V and 4 bases from J; bases unmatched to any gene: 8.

The chain combines TRBV19 with TRBJ1-1, with D tentatively TRBD1 (6 bases). Germline-derived CDR1 and CDR2 are LNHDA and SQIVND (reference sequence). V was pared by 3 bases and J by 1 base, with 12 bases between. The CDR3 spans 15 residues. Here the CDR3 reads CASSMAARGNTEAFF. DNA for the CDR3: TGTGCCAGTAGTATGGCTGCCAGGGGGAACACTGAAGCTTTCTTT.

This chain joins TRBV9 and TRBJ2-7; 10 bases are shared with TRBD2. Germline CDR1 SGDLS, CDR2 YYNGEE. This CDR3 is 14 amino acids long. V shed 6 bases, J shed 5 bases, and the junction held 8 bases outside the gene matches. CDR3: CASNLGLAYNEQYF. The CDR3 bases are TGTGCCAGCAATCTGGGACTAGCGTACAACGAGCAGTACTTC. The entire variable domain, with the rest obtained from reference TRBV9 and TRBJ2-7, is as follows: DSGVTQTPKHLITATGQRVTLRCSPRSGDLSVYWYQQSLDQGLQFLIQYYNGEERAKGNILERFSAQQFPDLHSELNLSSLELGDSALYFCASNLGLAYNEQYFGPGTRLTVT.

This chain connects TRBV5-1 to TRBJ2-5, with D perhaps assigned TRBD1 or TRBD2 (6 bases each). Trimming left V 4 bases short and J 4 bases short, with 17 bases between. The CDR3 runs 15 residues. Germline values: CDR1 SGHRS, CDR2 YFSETQ. CDR3 in amino acids: CASSPHGGGGETQYF. In DNA form, the CDR3 reads TGCGCCAGCAGCCCACATGGAGGGGGAGGAGAGACCCAGTACTTC.

This chain links TRBV6-1 with TRBJ1-1; D not certain. The CDR3 has 13 amino acids. Trimming removed 8 bases at V and 1 base at J, with 11 bases between. Per the germline V gene, CDR1 is MNHNS and CDR2 is SASEGT. Written as DNA, the CDR3 is TGTGCCAGCTTACGACGGGAGAACACTGAAGCTTTCTTT. It codes for CASLRRENTEAFF.

The J gene is TRBJ1-5, the V gene TRBV5-5, with 8 nucleotides matching TRBD1. V shed 5 bases and J 3 bases; nucleotides not matched to a gene: 7. CDR3 length: 15 amino acids. CDR1 is SGHKS and CDR2 is YYEKEE in the germline V gene (reference sequence). CDR3 amino acids: CASSAGTGVNQPQHF. The CDR3, as DNA: TGTGCCAGCAGTGCGGGGACAGGAGTCAATCAGCCCCAGCATTTT.

The V and J genes are TRBV6-1 and TRBJ1-2; D is ambiguous. The length of the CDR3 is 13 residues. Trimming stripped 5 bases from V and 3 bases from J, with 10 bases between. Germline-derived CDR1 and CDR2 are MNHNS and SASEGT. CDR3 residues: CASSKGRDYGYTF. The CDR3 region has the DNA TGTGCCAGCAGTAAGGGTAGGGACTATGGCTACACCTTC.

This chain uses TRBV6-6 with TRBJ1-1; TRBD1 aligns across 7 bases. CDR3 length equals 14 residues. After removal of 5 bases from V and 5 bases from J, the junction contained 8 bases not matched to a gene. Germline values: CDR1 MNHNY, CDR2 SVGAGI (reference sequence). The CDR3 DNA follows: TGTGCCAGCAGTAGACAGGGAGGGTGGACTGAAGCTTTCTTT. Translating it yields CASSRQGGWTEAFF.

The J gene is TRBJ1-3, the V gene TRBV28, with D hard to call. The CDR3 loop spans 15 amino acids. V was pared by 4 bases and J by 2 bases, with 12 bases between. Germline-derived CDR1 and CDR2 are MDHEN and SYDVKM. The CDR3 protein is CASSSMGRPGNTIYF. In nucleotides, the CDR3 is TGTGCCAGCAGTTCCATGGGCCGCCCTGGAAACACCATATATTTT.

The chain links TRBV27 to TRBJ1-4, with a weak D call TRBD1 (6 bases). Trimming took 3 bases from V and 8 from J, leaving 10 bases between them. The CDR3 is 13 amino acids. Germline lookup yields CDR1 MNHEY and CDR2 SMNVEV (reference sequence). DNA for the CDR3: TGTGCCAGCAGTTTTTGGGACAAAGAAAAACTGTTTTTT. Amino acids: CASSFWDKEKLFF.

V is TRBV6-6 and J is TRBJ1-1; D remains ambiguous. This CDR3 is built from 14 residues. V dropped 4 bases and J dropped 0 bases, with 9 bases sitting between them. Germline CDR1 MNHNY, CDR2 SVGAGI (reference sequence). CDR3 nucleotide sequence: TGTGCCAGCAGTTTGACGCTACTGAACACTGAAGCTTTCTTT. As protein: CASSLTLLNTEAFF.

The chain uses TRBV6-5 and TRBJ2-7; 7 bases align to TRBD2. This CDR3 has 13 residues. CDR1 and CDR2 from the germline V gene are MNHEY and SVGAGI. Germline trimming cut 5 bases from V and 6 bases from J; bases unmatched to any gene: 7. The DNA for the CDR3 is TGTGCCAGCAGTCGGGCCCCGGGGGGCGAGCAGTACTTC. Translation: CASSRAPGGEQYF.

The sample holds one count of this clone. The chain is built from TRBV5-1 and TRBJ2-5; D unclear. This CDR3 is built from 14 residues. Trimming cost V 1 base and J 5 bases, with 12 bases left between them. Germline loops: CDR1 SGHRS, CDR2 YFSETQ. The chain's CDR3 is CASSLSGSRETQYF. The DNA of the CDR3 is TGCGCCAGCAGCTTGTCCGGTAGTCGGGAGACCCAGTACTTC.

The rearrangement uses TRBV29-1 and TRBJ2-6; no clear D gene. V was trimmed by 4 bases and J by 0 bases, leaving 1 base between them. Germline CDR1 reads SQVTM; CDR2 reads ANQGSEA. The CDR3 is 12 residues long. The CDR3 DNA follows: TGCAGCGTTGCCTCTGGGGCCAACGTCCTGACTTTC. This translates into CSVASGANVLTF.

This chain connects TRBV18 to TRBJ2-7; TRBD2 agrees at 7 bases. V dropped 2 bases and J dropped 0; count of bases not matched to a gene: 10. The CDR3 has 17 residues. Germline V gene lookup returns CDR1 KGHSH and CDR2 LQKENI. The CDR3 here is CASSPGVAGVDSYEQYF. The CDR3 bases are TGTGCCAGCTCACCAGGGGTGGCGGGGGTGGACTCCTACGAGCAGTACTTC.

The genes are TRBV2 and TRBJ2-2; D uncertain. The CDR3 is 12 residues long. V gave up 6 bases and J gave up 6 bases, with 8 bases separating them. Germline-derived CDR1 and CDR2 are SNHLY and FYNNEI. The CDR3, as DNA: TGTGCCAGCAGGGAACAACCCGGGGAGCTGTTTTTT. Its translation: CASREQPGELFF.

This clone was seen a handful of times. The CDR3: CASSLEFRGVDTQYF. Written as DNA, the CDR3 is TGCGCCAGCAGCTTGGAGTTCAGGGGGGTAGATACGCAGTATTTT. This rearrangement joins TRBV5-1 to TRBJ2-3, with a tentative D call TRBD1 (7 bases). This CDR3 has 15 residues. Per germline, CDR1 SGHRS and CDR2 YFSETQ. The V and J ends lost 0 bases and 5 bases respectively, with 13 bases between them.